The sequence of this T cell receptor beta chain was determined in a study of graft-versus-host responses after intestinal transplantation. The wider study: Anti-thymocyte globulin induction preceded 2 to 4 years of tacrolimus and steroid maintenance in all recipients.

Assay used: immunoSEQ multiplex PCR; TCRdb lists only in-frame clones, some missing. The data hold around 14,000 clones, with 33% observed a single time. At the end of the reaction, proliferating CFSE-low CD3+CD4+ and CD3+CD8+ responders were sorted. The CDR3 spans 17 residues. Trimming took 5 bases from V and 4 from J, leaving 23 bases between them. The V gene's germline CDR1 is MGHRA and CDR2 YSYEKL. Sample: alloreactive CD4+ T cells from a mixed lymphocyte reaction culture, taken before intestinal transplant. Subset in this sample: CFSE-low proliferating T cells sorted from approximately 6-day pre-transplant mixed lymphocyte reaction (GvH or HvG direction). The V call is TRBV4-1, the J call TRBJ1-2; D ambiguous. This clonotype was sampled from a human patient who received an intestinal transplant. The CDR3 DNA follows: TGCGCCAGCAGCGAGGAAACCCAGAACCGAAAGACCTATGGCTACACCTTC. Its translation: CASSEETQNRKTYGYTF.